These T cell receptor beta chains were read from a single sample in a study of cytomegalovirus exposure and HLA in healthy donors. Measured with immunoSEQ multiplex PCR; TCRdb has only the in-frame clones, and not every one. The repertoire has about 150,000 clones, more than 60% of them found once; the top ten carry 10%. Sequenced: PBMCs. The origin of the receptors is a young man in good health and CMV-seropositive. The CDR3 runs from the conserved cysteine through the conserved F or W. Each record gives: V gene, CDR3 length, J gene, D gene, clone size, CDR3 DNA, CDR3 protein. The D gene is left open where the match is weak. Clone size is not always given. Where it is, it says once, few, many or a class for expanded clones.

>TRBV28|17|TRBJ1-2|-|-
TGTGCCAGCAGTTCGCCCGGGGACAAACCGACTAACTATGGCTACACCTTC
CASSSPGDKPTNYGYTF
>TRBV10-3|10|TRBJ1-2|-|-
TGTGCCATCAGTGAGGGCCACTACACCTTC
CAISEGHYTF
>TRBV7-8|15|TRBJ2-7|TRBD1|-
TGTGCCAGCAGCTTAGAGAGGACAGGATCCTACGAGCAGTACTTC
CASSLERTGSYEQYF
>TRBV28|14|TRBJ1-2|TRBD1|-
TGTGCCAGCAGTTATAGGGGGCCGAACTATGGCTACACCTTC
CASSYRGPNYGYTF
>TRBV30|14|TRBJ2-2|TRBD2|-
TGTGCCTGGAGGCGGGAGTCAAACACCGGGGAGCTGTTTTTT
CAWRRESNTGELFF
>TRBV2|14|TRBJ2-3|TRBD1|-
TGTGCCAGCACCCGGACAGGAAAAGCAGATACGCAGTATTTT
CASTRTGKADTQYF
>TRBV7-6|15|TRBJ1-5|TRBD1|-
TGTGCCAGCAGCCTTGGGACAGGGGGCAATCAGCCCCAGCATTTT
CASSLGTGGNQPQHF
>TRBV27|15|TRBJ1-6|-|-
TGTGCCAGCAGTTTCAGACTCTCCTATAATTCACCCCTCCACTTT
CASSFRLSYNSPLHF
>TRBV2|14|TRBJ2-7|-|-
TGTGCCAGCAGTTCTCAGGGGGGCTCCTACGAGCAGTACTTC
CASSSQGGSYEQYF
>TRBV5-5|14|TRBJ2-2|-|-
TGTGCCAGCAGCTTGACGGGAAACACCGGGGAGCTGTTTTTT
CASSLTGNTGELFF
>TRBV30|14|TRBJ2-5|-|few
TGTGCCTGGAGTGTGGGGACGACGGAGGGGACCCAGTACTTC
CAWSVGTTEGTQYF
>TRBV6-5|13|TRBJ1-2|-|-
TGTGCCAGCACCTTAGACAGCCTTTATGGCTACACCTTC
CASTLDSLYGYTF
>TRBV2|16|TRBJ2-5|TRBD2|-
TGTGCCAGCAGTGAAGATGCGGGAGAGCTCCAAGAGACCCAGTACTTC
CASSEDAGELQETQYF
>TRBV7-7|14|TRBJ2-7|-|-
TGTGCTAGCAGCCCCGAGCCAGGTTCCTACGAGCAGTACTTC
CASSPEPGSYEQYF
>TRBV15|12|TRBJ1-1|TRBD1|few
TGTGCCACCAGCAGAGGACAGGGGGCGACTTTCTTT
CATSRGQGATFF
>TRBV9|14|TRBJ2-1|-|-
TGTGCCAGCAGCGTTCGACTCGCGGCCGATGAGCAGTTCTTC
CASSVRLAADEQFF
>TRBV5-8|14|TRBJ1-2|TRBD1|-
TGTGCCAGCAGCTACAGGGGAACTAACTATGGCTACACCTTC
CASSYRGTNYGYTF
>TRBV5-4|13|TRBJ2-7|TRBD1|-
TGTGCCAGCAGCTTGTTTGGGACAGGCGAGCAGTACTTC
CASSLFGTGEQYF
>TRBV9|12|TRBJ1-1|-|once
TGTGCCAGCAGTGGGGACAACTCTGAAGCTTTCTTT
CASSGDNSEAFF
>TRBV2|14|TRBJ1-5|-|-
TGTGCCAGCAGTGAGCGGCAGGGTGCGCGGCCCCAGCATTTT
CASSERQGARPQHF
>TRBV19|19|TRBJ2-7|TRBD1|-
TGTGCCAGTAGTATCGCGGTCAACAGGGGGTATCCCCGGCCCTACGAGCAGTACTTC
CASSIAVNRGYPRPYEQYF
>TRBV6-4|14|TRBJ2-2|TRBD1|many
TGTGCCAGCAGTGGGACAGGGGACACCGGGGAGCTGTTTTTT
CASSGTGDTGELFF
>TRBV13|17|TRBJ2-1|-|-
TGTGCCAGCAGCTTAACTTTAGCGGTCTACTCCTACAATGAGCAGTTCTTC
CASSLTLAVYSYNEQFF
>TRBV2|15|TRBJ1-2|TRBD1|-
TGTGCCAGCAGTGAACGTCCCGGGACAGAGGGGGGCTACACCTTC
CASSERPGTEGGYTF
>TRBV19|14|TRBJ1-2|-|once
TGTGCCAGTAGTATAGGCGGTCGGACAGATGGCTACACCTTC
CASSIGGRTDGYTF
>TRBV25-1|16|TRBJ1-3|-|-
TGTGCCAGCAGAGATGACAGCGCAGGCTCTGGAAACACCATATATTTT
CASRDDSAGSGNTIYF
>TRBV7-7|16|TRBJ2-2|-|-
TGTGCCAGCAGCTTATCTCCAGGGTCGGACACCGGGGAGCTGTTTTTT
CASSLSPGSDTGELFF
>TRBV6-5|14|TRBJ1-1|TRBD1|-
TGTGCCAGCCGGACCTCCGACAGGGCTAACAAGAAGGTGTTT
CASRTSDRANKKVF
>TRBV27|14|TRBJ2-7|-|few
TGTGCCAGCGGGGGGGGCGGAGGGACTTACGAGCAGTACTTC
CASGGGGGTYEQYF
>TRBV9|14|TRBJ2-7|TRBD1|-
TGTGCCAGCAGCGCCCGGGACAGTACCTCCGAGCAGTACTTC
CASSARDSTSEQYF
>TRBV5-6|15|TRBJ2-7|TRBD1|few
TGTGCCAGCAGCTTGGCCTCCGGGACAGGATACGAGCAGTACTTC
CASSLASGTGYEQYF
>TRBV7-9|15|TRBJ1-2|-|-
TGTGCCAGCAGCCAAACACAAATCCAGGACTATGGCTACACCTTC
CASSQTQIQDYGYTF
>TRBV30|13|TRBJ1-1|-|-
TGTGCCTGGAGACGGACACTGAACACTGAAGCTTTCTTT
CAWRRTLNTEAFF
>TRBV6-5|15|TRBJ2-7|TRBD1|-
TGTGCCAGCAGTCGACCGGGACAGGGCACCTACGAGCAGTACTTC
CASSRPGQGTYEQYF
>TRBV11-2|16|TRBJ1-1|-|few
TGTGCCAGCAGCCTCTTGACAGGAGACTTGAACACTGAAGCTTTCTTT
CASSLLTGDLNTEAFF
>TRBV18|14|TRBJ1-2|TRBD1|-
TGTGCCAGCTCACCACCGGGACAGGGACGGAGCTACACCTTC
CASSPPGQGRSYTF
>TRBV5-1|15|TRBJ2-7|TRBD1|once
TGCGCCAGCAGCATGGGACAGATTAGCTCCTACGAGCAGTACTTC
CASSMGQISSYEQYF
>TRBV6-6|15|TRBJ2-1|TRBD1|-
TGTGCCAGCAGTTACCCCCTCCAGGACAGGGGTGAGCAGTTCTTC
CASSYPLQDRGEQFF
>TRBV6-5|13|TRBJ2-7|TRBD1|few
TGTGCCAGCAGTCTCACAGGGGTAAACGAGCAGTACTTC
CASSLTGVNEQYF
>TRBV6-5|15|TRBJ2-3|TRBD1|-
TGTGCCAGCAGCGACCAGGGGGTCCACACAGATACGCAGTATTTT
CASSDQGVHTDTQYF
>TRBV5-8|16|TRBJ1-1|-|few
TGTGCCAGCAGCTTAAAGCCAGGGGCCCTGAACACTGAAGCTTTCTTT
CASSLKPGALNTEAFF
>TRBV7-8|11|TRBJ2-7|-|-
TGTGCCAGCACCTCTAGCTACGAGCAGTACTTC
CASTSSYEQYF
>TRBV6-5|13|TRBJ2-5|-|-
TGTGCCAGCGCCCCGTACGCGGGAGAGACCCAGTACTTC
CASAPYAGETQYF
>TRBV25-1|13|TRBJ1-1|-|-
TGTGCCAGCAGTCGGGTCCAGAACACTGAAGCTTTCTTT
CASSRVQNTEAFF
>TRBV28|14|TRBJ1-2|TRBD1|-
TGTGCCAGCATCGAGAAGGGACAGGGCTATGGCTACACCTTC
CASIEKGQGYGYTF
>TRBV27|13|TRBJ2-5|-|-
TGTGCCAGCAGGGCTACTAGGATCCAGGAGCAGTACTTC
CASRATRIQEQYF
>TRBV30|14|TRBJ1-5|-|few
TGTGCCTGGAGTGTAGGACAGAGGAATCAGCCCCAGCATTTT
CAWSVGQRNQPQHF
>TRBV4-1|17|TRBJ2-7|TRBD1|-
TGCGCCAGCAGCCAAGAACCGGGACAGGGGATCGGTTACGAGCAGTACTTC
CASSQEPGQGIGYEQYF
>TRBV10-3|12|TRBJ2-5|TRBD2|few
TGTGCCACCTGGGGGGGGGAAGAGACCCAGTACTTC
CATWGGEETQYF
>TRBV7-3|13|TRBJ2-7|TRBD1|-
TGTGCCAGCAGCTCCTACAGGGGGCACGAGCAGTACTTC
CASSSYRGHEQYF
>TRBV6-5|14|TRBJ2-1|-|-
TGTGCCAGCAAGTCTACTAGGTCCTACAATGAGCAGTTCTTC
CASKSTRSYNEQFF
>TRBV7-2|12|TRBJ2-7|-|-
TGTGCCAGCAGCTCGACTAGGGTTGAGCAGTACTTC
CASSSTRVEQYF
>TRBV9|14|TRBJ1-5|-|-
TGTGCCAGCAGCGTAGCTGCGGGCGATCAGCCCCAGCATTTT
CASSVAAGDQPQHF
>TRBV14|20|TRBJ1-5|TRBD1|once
TGTGCCAGCAGCCAAATGGGAAGGCTCGACGGACAGGTCTGCAATCAGCCCCAGCATTTT
CASSQMGRLDGQVCNQPQHF
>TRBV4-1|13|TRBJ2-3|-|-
TGCGCCAGCAGCCGGGTACAGGCAGATACGCAGTATTTT
CASSRVQADTQYF
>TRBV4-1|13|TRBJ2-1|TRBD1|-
TGCGCCAGCAGAACGACAGGGATGAGTGAGCAGTTCTTC
CASRTTGMSEQFF
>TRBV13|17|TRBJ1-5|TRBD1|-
TGTGCCAGCAGTAACAGGGGGCGAGGTAATAGCAATCAGCCCCAGCATTTT
CASSNRGRGNSNQPQHF
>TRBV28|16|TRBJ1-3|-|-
TGTGCCAGCAGTTTTGGTTTTGGCAGGGGTGGAAACACCATATATTTT
CASSFGFGRGGNTIYF
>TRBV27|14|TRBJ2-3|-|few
TGTGCCAGCAGTTTATGGGCTAGCACAGATACGCAGTATTTT
CASSLWASTDTQYF
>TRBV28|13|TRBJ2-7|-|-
TGTGCCAGCAGTTTGCGGGAAACCTACGAGCAGTACTTC
CASSLRETYEQYF